This entry features one TCR beta chain sequence. Antigen: not known. A quantity of about 0.5 to 1 ug RNA underwent reverse transcription using random hexamers. An immunoSEQ multiplex PCR generated amplified TCR beta CDR3 products spanning 54 Vbeta and 13 Jbeta. TCRdb reprocessed the immunoSEQ multiplex PCR reads with MiXCR, giving one entry per CDR3 protein. The data contain about 430,000 distinct CDR3 sequences, more than 80% of them seen just once; the ten biggest clones take up 0.09% to 0.15%. The sample originates from a study of CD8 T cells in Susac syndrome. Study outcomes and limitations: The study conceded that relatively few individuals underwent its TCR sequencing and HLA analysis.

The CDR3 runs to 14 residues. The V gene's germline CDR1 is LGHNA and CDR2 YNFKEQ. Trimming removed 1 base from V and 2 bases from J, with 8 bases in between. Sequencing targeted TCR beta in blood CD8+ and CD4+ T cells. In contrast to the negatively isolated CD8+ and CD4+ T cells, TEMRA cells were FACS-enriched. This chain links TRBV4-2 with TRBJ1-1; maybe TRBD1 (5 bases). Sequenced material: CD8+ T cells from PBMCs. This clonotype originated in a human donor with multiple sclerosis. For the CDR3, the DNA is TGTGCCAGCAGCCAAGGGGGACCTAACACTGAAGCTTTCTTT. It yields the protein CASSQGGPNTEAFF.